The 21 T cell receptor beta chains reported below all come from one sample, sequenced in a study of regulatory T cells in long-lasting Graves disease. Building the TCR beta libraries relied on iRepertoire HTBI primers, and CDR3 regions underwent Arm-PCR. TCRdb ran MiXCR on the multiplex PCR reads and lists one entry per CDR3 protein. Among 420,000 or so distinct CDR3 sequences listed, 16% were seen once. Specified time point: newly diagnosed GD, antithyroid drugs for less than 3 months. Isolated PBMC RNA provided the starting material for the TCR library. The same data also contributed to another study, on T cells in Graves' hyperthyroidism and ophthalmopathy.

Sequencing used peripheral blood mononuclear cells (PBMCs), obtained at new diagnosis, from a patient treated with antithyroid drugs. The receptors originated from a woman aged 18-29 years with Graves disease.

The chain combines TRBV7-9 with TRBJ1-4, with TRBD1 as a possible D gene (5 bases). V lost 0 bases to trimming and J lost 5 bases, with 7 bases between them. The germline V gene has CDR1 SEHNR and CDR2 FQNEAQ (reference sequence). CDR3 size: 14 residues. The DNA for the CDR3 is TGTGCCAGCAGCTTAGCGTCAGGGAATGAAAAACTGTTTTTT. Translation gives CASSLASGNEKLFF.

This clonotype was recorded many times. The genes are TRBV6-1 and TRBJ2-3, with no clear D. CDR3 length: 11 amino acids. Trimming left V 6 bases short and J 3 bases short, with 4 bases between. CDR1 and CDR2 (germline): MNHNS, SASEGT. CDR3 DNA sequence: TGTGCCAGCAGGGAAACAGATACGCAGTATTTT. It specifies CASRETDTQYF.

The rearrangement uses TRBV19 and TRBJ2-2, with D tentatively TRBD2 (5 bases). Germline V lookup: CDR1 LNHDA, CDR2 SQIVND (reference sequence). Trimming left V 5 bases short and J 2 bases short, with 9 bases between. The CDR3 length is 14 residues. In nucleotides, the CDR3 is TGTGCCAGTAGTGAGACTACAAACACCGGGGAGCTGTTTTTT. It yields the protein CASSETTNTGELFF.

The CDR3 DNA reads TGTGCCAGTATGGGCTATAAGTTGCCCTACAATGAGCAGTTCTTC. Its translation: CASMGYKLPYNEQFF. The gene calls are TRBV19 and TRBJ2-1; no clear D gene. The CDR3 covers 15 residues. Germline V gene lookup returns CDR1 LNHDA and CDR2 SQIVND (reference sequence). Between the trimmed V and J ends, which lost 7 bases and 2 bases, there was a span of 15 bases.

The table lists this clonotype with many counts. CDR3 loop: CASSYVGTSVTNEQFF. The CDR3 DNA follows: TGTGCCAGCAGTTACGTGGGGACTAGCGTAACCAATGAGCAGTTCTTC. The chain has TRBV6-9 and TRBJ2-1, with 10 bases identical to TRBD2. Trimming cost V 3 bases and J 6 bases; bases outside gene matches: 8. CDR1 MNHGY and CDR2 SVAAGI come from the germline V gene. The CDR3 covers 16 residues.

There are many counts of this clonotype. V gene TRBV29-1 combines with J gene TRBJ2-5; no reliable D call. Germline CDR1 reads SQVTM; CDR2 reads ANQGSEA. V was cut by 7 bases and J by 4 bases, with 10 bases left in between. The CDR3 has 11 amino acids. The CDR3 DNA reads TGCAGCGGGAGATCAGGAGAGACCCAGTACTTC. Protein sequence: CSGRSGETQYF.

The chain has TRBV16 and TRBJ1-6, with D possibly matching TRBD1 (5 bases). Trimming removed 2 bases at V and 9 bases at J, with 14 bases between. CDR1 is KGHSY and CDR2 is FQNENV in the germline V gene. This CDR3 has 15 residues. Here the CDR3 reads CASSQDGARGSPLHF. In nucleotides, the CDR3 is TGTGCCAGCAGCCAAGATGGGGCGCGTGGTTCACCCCTCCACTTT.

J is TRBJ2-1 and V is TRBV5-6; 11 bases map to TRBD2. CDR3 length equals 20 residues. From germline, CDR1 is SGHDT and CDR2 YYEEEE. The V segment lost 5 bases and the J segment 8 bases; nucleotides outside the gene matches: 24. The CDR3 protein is CASRPNSGRAMGKFRDEQFF. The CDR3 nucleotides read TGTGCCAGCAGACCCAATAGCGGGAGGGCTATGGGTAAGTTCCGCGATGAGCAGTTCTTC.

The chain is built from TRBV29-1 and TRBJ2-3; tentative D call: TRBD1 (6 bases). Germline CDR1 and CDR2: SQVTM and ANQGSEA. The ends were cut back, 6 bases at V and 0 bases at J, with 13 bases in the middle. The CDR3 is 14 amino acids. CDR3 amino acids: CSVASGVSTDTQYF. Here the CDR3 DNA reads TGCAGCGTCGCTTCAGGGGTTAGCACAGATACGCAGTATTTT.

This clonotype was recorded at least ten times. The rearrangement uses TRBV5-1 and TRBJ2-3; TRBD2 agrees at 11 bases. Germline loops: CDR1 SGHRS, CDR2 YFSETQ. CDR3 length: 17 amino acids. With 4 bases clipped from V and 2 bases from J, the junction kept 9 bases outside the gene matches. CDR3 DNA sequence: TGCGCCAGCAGCCCCCCAGGGACTAGCGGCCCCACAGATACGCAGTATTTT. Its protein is CASSPPGTSGPTDTQYF.

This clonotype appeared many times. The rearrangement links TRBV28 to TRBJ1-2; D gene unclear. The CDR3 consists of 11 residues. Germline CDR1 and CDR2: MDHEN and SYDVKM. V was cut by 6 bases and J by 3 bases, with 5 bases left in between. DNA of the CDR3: TGTGCCAGCAGCCTCGACTATGGCTACACCTTC. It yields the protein CASSLDYGYTF.

The CDR3 here is CASSLDRQGGDEQFF. The CDR3 bases are TGTGCCAGCAGCTTAGACCGACAGGGGGGTGATGAGCAGTTCTTC. The V call is TRBV7-3, the J call TRBJ2-1; 9 nucleotides match TRBD1. Germline CDR1 and CDR2: SGHTA and FQGTGA. This CDR3 spans 15 amino acids. Germline trimming cut 2 bases from V and 8 bases from J; bases unmatched to any gene: 7.

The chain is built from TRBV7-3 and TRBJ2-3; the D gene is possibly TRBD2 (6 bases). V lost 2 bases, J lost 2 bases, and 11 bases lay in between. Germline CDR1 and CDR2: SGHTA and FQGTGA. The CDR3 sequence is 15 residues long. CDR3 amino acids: CASSLSGSYTDTQYF. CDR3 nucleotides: TGTGCCAGCAGCTTATCCGGGAGTTACACAGATACGCAGTATTTT. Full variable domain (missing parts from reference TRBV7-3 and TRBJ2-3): GAGVSQTPSNKVTEKGKYVELRCDPISGHTALYWYRQSLGQGPEFLIYFQGTGAADDSGLPNDRFFAVRPEGSVSTLKIQRTERGDSAVYLCASSLSGSYTDTQYFGPGTRLTVL.

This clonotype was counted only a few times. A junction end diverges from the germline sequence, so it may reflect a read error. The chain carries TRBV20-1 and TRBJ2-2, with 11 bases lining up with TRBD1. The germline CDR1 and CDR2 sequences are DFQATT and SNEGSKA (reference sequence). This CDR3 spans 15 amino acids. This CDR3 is CSARVGQGVSGEPFF. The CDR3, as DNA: TGCAGTGCTAGAGTGGGACAGGGGGTATCCGGGGAGCCGTTTTTT.

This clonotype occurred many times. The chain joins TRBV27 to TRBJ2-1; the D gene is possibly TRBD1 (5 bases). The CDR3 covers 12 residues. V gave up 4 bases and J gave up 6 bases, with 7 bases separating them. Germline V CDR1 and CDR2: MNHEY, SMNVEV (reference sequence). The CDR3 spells CASSYGANEQFF. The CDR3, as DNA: TGTGCCAGCAGTTATGGGGCCAATGAGCAGTTCTTC.

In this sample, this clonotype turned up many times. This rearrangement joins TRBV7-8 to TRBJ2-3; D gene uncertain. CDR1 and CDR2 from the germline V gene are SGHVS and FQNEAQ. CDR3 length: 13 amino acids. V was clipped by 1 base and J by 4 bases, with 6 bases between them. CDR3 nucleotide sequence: TGTGCCAGCAGCTTAGGGACCTCAGATACGCAGTATTTT. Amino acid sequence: CASSLGTSDTQYF.

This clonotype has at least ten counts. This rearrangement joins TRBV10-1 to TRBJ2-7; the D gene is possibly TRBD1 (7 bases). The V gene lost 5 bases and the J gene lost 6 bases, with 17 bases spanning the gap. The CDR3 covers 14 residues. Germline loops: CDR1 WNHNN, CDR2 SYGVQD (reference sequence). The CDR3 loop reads CASSPTGTYGEQYF. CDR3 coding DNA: TGCGCCAGCAGTCCGACAGGGACTTATGGCGAGCAGTACTTC.

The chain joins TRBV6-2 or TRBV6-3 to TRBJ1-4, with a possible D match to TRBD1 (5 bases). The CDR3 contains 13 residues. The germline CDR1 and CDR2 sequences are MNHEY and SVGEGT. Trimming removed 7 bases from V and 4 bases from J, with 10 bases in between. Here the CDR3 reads CASKGPYNEKLFF. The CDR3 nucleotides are TGTGCCAGCAAGGGGCCTTATAATGAAAAACTGTTTTTT.

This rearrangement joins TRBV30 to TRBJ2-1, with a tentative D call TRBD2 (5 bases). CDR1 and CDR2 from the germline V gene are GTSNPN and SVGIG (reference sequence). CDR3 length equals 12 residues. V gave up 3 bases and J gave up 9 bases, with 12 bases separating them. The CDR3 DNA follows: TGTGCCTGGAGCCCTACTAGTTCTGAGCAGTTCTTC. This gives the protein CAWSPTSSEQFF.

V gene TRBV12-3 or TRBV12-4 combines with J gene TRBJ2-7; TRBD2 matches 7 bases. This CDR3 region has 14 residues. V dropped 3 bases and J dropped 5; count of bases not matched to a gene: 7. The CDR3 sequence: CASSFQMGGDEQYF. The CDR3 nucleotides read TGTGCCAGCAGTTTCCAGATGGGGGGGGACGAGCAGTACTTC.

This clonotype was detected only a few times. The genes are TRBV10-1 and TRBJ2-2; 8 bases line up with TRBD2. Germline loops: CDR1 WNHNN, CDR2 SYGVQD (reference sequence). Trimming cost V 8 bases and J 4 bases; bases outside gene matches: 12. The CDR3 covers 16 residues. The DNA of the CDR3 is TGCGCCAGCTACCCCTCCGGGACTAGAGGCACCGGGGAGCTGTTTTTT. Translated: CASYPSGTRGTGELFF.